This TCR beta chain was sequenced in a study of cytomegalovirus exposure and HLA in healthy donors. CDR3 length: 14 residues. Germline V CDR1 and CDR2: MDHEN, SYDVKM. Trimming at V came to 6 bases and at J to 6 bases, leaving 7 bases not matched to a gene. Amplification used 60 Vbeta primers and 13 Jbeta primers. Profiled with immunoSEQ multiplex PCR; TCRdb holds only in-frame clones, not every one. The sample has approximately 140,000 clones, 73% seen once. Material: PBMCs. The TCR originated in a young woman in good health and CMV-seronegative. V and J are TRBV28 and TRBJ1-5; 8 bases match TRBD1. This chain's CDR3 is CASSLTGVVQPQHF. CDR3 DNA sequence: TGTGCCAGCAGCCTGACAGGGGTTGTTCAGCCCCAGCATTTT.